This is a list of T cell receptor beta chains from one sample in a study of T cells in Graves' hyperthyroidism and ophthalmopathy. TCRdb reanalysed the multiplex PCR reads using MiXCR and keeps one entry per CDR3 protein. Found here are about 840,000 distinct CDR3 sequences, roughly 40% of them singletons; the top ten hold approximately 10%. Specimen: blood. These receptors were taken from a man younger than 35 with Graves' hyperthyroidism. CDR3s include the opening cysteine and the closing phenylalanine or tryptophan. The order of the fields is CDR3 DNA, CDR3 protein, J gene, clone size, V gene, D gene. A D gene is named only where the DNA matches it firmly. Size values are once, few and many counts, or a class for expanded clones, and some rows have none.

CDR3 DNA: TGTGCCAGTAACGGACATCCCAATGAAAAACTGTTTTTT
CDR3 protein: CASNGHPNEKLFF
J gene: TRBJ1-4
clone size: .
V gene: TRBV19
D gene: .

CDR3 DNA: TGCAGTGCTAGTGGAGGCGCGAAAACCTACGAGCAGTACTTC
CDR3 protein: CSASGGAKTYEQYF
J gene: TRBJ2-7
clone size: few
V gene: TRBV20-1
D gene: .

CDR3 DNA: TGTGCCAGCAGCCCATCCCCCGGGACAGCAGCCAACGAGCAGTACTTC
CDR3 protein: CASSPSPGTAANEQYF
J gene: TRBJ2-7
clone size: .
V gene: TRBV9
D gene: TRBD1

CDR3 DNA: TGTGCCAGCAGCTTTCTAGTAGGAGAGACCCAGTACTTC
CDR3 protein: CASSFLVGETQYF
J gene: TRBJ2-5
clone size: .
V gene: TRBV7-8
D gene: .

CDR3 DNA: TGCAGCGTGACAGGAACCTACGAGCAGTACTTC
CDR3 protein: CSVTGTYEQYF
J gene: TRBJ2-7
clone size: many
V gene: TRBV29-1
D gene: .

CDR3 DNA: TGTGCCAGCAGCCCGGGGGGCGCAGGGGCCAACGTCCTGACTTTC
CDR3 protein: CASSPGGAGANVLTF
J gene: TRBJ2-6
clone size: many
V gene: TRBV11-2
D gene: .

CDR3 DNA: TGTGCCAGTAGTGGGACCCATCGCACATTTCCCCCATCTTTCTTT
CDR3 protein: CASSGTHRTFPPSFF
J gene: TRBJ1-1
clone size: .
V gene: TRBV19
D gene: .

CDR3 DNA: TGTGCCAGCAGCTTAAGGAGCCTAGCGGGGGGTTTTCTCCAAGAGACCCAGTACTTC
CDR3 protein: CASSLRSLAGGFLQETQYF
J gene: TRBJ2-5
clone size: once
V gene: TRBV5-4
D gene: TRBD2

CDR3 DNA: TGCAGCGGCGCGAAAGGCAGGGGTGGAACTGAAGCTTTCTTT
CDR3 protein: CSGAKGRGGTEAFF
J gene: TRBJ1-1
clone size: many
V gene: TRBV29-1
D gene: .

CDR3 DNA: TGTGCCAGCACCCGGACAGGGAGTTCACCCCTCCACTTT
CDR3 protein: CASTRTGSSPLHF
J gene: TRBJ1-6
clone size: .
V gene: TRBV7-2
D gene: TRBD1

CDR3 DNA: TGTGCCAGCAGCCCCCATAAAGGGACAGCGAACACTGAAGCTTTCTTT
CDR3 protein: CASSPHKGTANTEAFF
J gene: TRBJ1-1
clone size: .
V gene: TRBV9
D gene: TRBD1

CDR3 DNA: TGCGCCAGCAGCGAAGACAGGATCACTGAAGCTTTCTTT
CDR3 protein: CASSEDRITEAFF
J gene: TRBJ1-1
clone size: few
V gene: TRBV5-1
D gene: .

CDR3 DNA: TGTGCCAGCAAGAGATGGGCGGAGAACACTGAAGCTTTCTTT
CDR3 protein: CASKRWAENTEAFF
J gene: TRBJ1-1
clone size: .
V gene: TRBV6-1
D gene: .

CDR3 DNA: TGTGCCAGCAGTTTTGTGGGGGCGATCGTAGAGACCCAGTACTTC
CDR3 protein: CASSFVGAIVETQYF
J gene: TRBJ2-5
clone size: .
V gene: TRBV12-3/TRBV12-4
D gene: .

CDR3 DNA: TGCGCCAGCAGCTTGCAGGACAGGGGGCTAGGGGAGCTGTTTTTT
CDR3 protein: CASSLQDRGLGELFF
J gene: TRBJ2-2
clone size: .
V gene: TRBV5-1
D gene: TRBD1

CDR3 DNA: TGTGCCAGCAGCCAAGGGGCAGGGAATCAGCCCCAGCATTTT
CDR3 protein: CASSQGAGNQPQHF
J gene: TRBJ1-5
clone size: many
V gene: TRBV7-2
D gene: .

CDR3 DNA: TGTGCCAGCATTCGCGGGAGAATGGCGAGTGGGGCCAACGTCCTGACTTTC
CDR3 protein: CASIRGRMASGANVLTF
J gene: TRBJ2-6
clone size: many
V gene: TRBV2
D gene: TRBD2

CDR3 DNA: TGTGCCAGCAGCTTAGGGGCTAGCGTGGACGAGCAGTACTTC
CDR3 protein: CASSLGASVDEQYF
J gene: TRBJ2-7
clone size: many
V gene: TRBV7-2
D gene: .

CDR3 DNA: TGTGCCAGCAGCGTCCGATCTGAGAACACTGAAGCTTTCTTT
CDR3 protein: CASSVRSENTEAFF
J gene: TRBJ1-1
clone size: .
V gene: TRBV6-9
D gene: .

CDR3 DNA: TGTGCCAGCAGCTTAGTCGGGAGGGGGACAGATACGCAGTATTTT
CDR3 protein: CASSLVGRGTDTQYF
J gene: TRBJ2-3
clone size: .
V gene: TRBV7-2
D gene: TRBD2

CDR3 DNA: TGTGCCAGCAGTGAATGGGTACTAGCGGAGGAAGAGACCCAGTACTTC
CDR3 protein: CASSEWVLAEEETQYF
J gene: TRBJ2-5
clone size: .
V gene: TRBV7-9
D gene: TRBD2

CDR3 DNA: TGTGCCAGCAGCCAAGATTGGGGGGCACGGTCACCCCTCCACTTT
CDR3 protein: CASSQDWGARSPLHF
J gene: TRBJ1-6
clone size: .
V gene: TRBV9
D gene: .

CDR3 DNA: TGTGCCAGCAGCATAAAGCAGACAGGGGAAAGCTCCTACGAGCAGTACTTC
CDR3 protein: CASSIKQTGESSYEQYF
J gene: TRBJ2-7
clone size: .
V gene: TRBV2
D gene: TRBD1

CDR3 DNA: TGTGCCAGCAGTGGCTCGGGACAGGGGCCTTCACCCCTCCACTTT
CDR3 protein: CASSGSGQGPSPLHF
J gene: TRBJ1-6
clone size: .
V gene: TRBV25-1
D gene: TRBD1

CDR3 DNA: TGTGCCAGCAGCTCAACCGACAGGGCGGATCTGGGCACCGGGGAGCTGTTTTTT
CDR3 protein: CASSSTDRADLGTGELFF
J gene: TRBJ2-2
clone size: few
V gene: TRBV7-9
D gene: TRBD1

CDR3 DNA: TGTGCCAGCAGCAAAGATTCTTTCACTGGACAGAAGTACACTGAAGCTTTCTTT
CDR3 protein: CASSKDSFTGQKYTEAFF
J gene: TRBJ1-1
clone size: .
V gene: TRBV7-3
D gene: .

CDR3 DNA: TGTGCCACCAGCAGAGATCGGGCCCTTTCCTACGAGCAGTACTTC
CDR3 protein: CATSRDRALSYEQYF
J gene: TRBJ2-7
clone size: .
V gene: TRBV15
D gene: .

CDR3 DNA: TGCAGCGTTGGTCCGGGACTAGCGGGAGGGTTGGAGCAGTACTTC
CDR3 protein: CSVGPGLAGGLEQYF
J gene: TRBJ2-7
clone size: many
V gene: TRBV29-1
D gene: TRBD2

CDR3 DNA: TGTGCCAGCAGTGAAGCCCCGGGACAGTGGGAAAAACTGTTTTTT
CDR3 protein: CASSEAPGQWEKLFF
J gene: TRBJ1-4
clone size: few
V gene: TRBV6-1
D gene: TRBD1

CDR3 DNA: TGTGCCAGCAGCTTAGCGGAGGACAGCTCCTACGAGCAGTACTTC
CDR3 protein: CASSLAEDSSYEQYF
J gene: TRBJ2-7
clone size: once
V gene: TRBV13
D gene: .

CDR3 DNA: TGCAGCGTTGAAGATAGGGCCCTTACCTACTACGAGCAGTACTTC
CDR3 protein: CSVEDRALTYYEQYF
J gene: TRBJ2-7
clone size: .
V gene: TRBV29-1
D gene: .

CDR3 DNA: TGTGCCAGCAGATTGGGACAGAGCAATCAGCCCCAGCATTTT
CDR3 protein: CASRLGQSNQPQHF
J gene: TRBJ1-5
clone size: .
V gene: TRBV7-9
D gene: TRBD1

CDR3 DNA: TGTGCCACCAGCAGAGCCGGGACAGGGGCTAACTATGGCTACACCTTC
CDR3 protein: CATSRAGTGANYGYTF
J gene: TRBJ1-2
clone size: .
V gene: TRBV15
D gene: TRBD1

CDR3 DNA: TGTGCCAGCAGTTACGTACTGGCAGGGGGTGAAGATTCACCCCTCCACTTT
CDR3 protein: CASSYVLAGGEDSPLHF
J gene: TRBJ1-6
clone size: few
V gene: TRBV6-6
D gene: TRBD1

CDR3 DNA: TGTGCCAGCCGTTACGGACACAGCCAACGGACCCAGTACTTC
CDR3 protein: CASRYGHSQRTQYF
J gene: TRBJ2-5
clone size: .
V gene: TRBV2
D gene: .

CDR3 DNA: TGCAGCTTAGATCGCAGGGGTCACGTGAACACTGAAGCTTTCTTT
CDR3 protein: CSLDRRGHVNTEAFF
J gene: TRBJ1-1
clone size: .
V gene: TRBV29-1
D gene: .

CDR3 DNA: TGTGCCCTAGGACTAGCGGACTACGAGCAGTACTTC
CDR3 protein: CALGLADYEQYF
J gene: TRBJ2-7
clone size: few
V gene: TRBV29-1
D gene: TRBD2

CDR3 DNA: TGTGCCAGCAGCTTGTCGGCTAATGAAAAACTGTTTTTT
CDR3 protein: CASSLSANEKLFF
J gene: TRBJ1-4
clone size: many
V gene: TRBV5-5
D gene: .

CDR3 DNA: TGTGCCAGCAGTCCCGCAGGGGTAGAGCAGTACTTC
CDR3 protein: CASSPAGVEQYF
J gene: TRBJ2-7
clone size: .
V gene: TRBV12-3/TRBV12-4
D gene: .